This passage covers 28 T cell receptor beta chains from one sample sequenced in a study of blood T cell repertoires in COVID-19 (dated by TCRdb to 2018 to 2020). Libraries were made using the immunoSEQ multiplex PCR assay. This immuneACCESS table, as held by TCRdb, lists in-frame sequences with V and J called but not all clones. Of the missing ones, under half trace to an unresolved V gene in checked studies; the others have no known cause. Across this sample there are around 210,000 clones, with about 90% seen only once. Around 8.4% of the sample lies in the top ten. The specimen sequenced was PBMCs or T cells enriched from blood (not recorded which). These receptors all stem from a woman aged 18-29 years who had recovered from COVID-19.

V gene TRBV30 combines with J gene TRBJ1-1; 7 positions match TRBD1. Germline V gene sequence: CDR1 GTSNPN, CDR2 SVGIG (reference sequence). J lost 1 base, V lost 0 bases, and 14 bases had no gene match. The CDR3 runs to 18 residues. Here the CDR3 reads CAWSVGPRQGSGNTEAFF. The DNA for the CDR3 is TGTGCCTGGAGTGTAGGTCCGAGACAGGGTAGTGGGAACACTGAAGCTTTCTTT.

V usage is TRBV7-7 and J usage is TRBJ2-3; no clear D. The germline V gene encodes CDR1 SSHAT and CDR2 FNYEAQ (reference sequence). The V end was cut by 1 base, the J end by 2 bases, with 7 bases between. This CDR3 is 14 amino acids long. CDR3 DNA sequence: TGTGCCAGCAGCTTAGGACTCAACACAGATACGCAGTATTTT. Its protein product is CASSLGLNTDTQYF.

The chain has TRBV3-1 (or the pseudogene TRBV3-2) and TRBJ2-4; maybe TRBD2 (5 bases). The CDR3 runs to 15 residues. Germline CDR1 reads LGHDT; CDR2 reads YNNKEL (reference sequence). Deletions cut 3 bases from V and 0 bases from J, with 9 bases between. The CDR3 is CASSQGGLAKNIQYF. DNA for the CDR3: TGTGCCAGCAGCCAGGGCGGACTAGCCAAAAACATTCAGTACTTC.

This clone was detected once. The J gene is TRBJ1-2, the V gene TRBV28, with 9 bases aligning to TRBD1. The junction had 8 bases not matched to a gene; V was cut back by 7 bases and J by 5 bases. CDR1 MDHEN and CDR2 SYDVKM come from the germline V gene. CDR3 length: 14 residues. The CDR3 sequence: CASTPGQGSYGYTF. The CDR3 DNA is TGTGCCAGCACCCCGGGACAGGGAAGTTATGGCTACACCTTC.

The rearrangement uses TRBV28 and TRBJ1-5; a weak D match, TRBD1 (6 bases). Germline V gives CDR1 MDHEN, CDR2 SYDVKM. The CDR3 sequence is 16 residues long. Trimming took 3 bases from V and 0 from J, leaving 12 bases between them. The CDR3 sequence: CASSLPQGGSNQPQHF. CDR3 bases: TGTGCCAGCAGTTTGCCACAGGGTGGTAGCAATCAGCCCCAGCATTTT.

The chain joins TRBV9 to TRBJ1-1; no reliable D call. Germline-derived CDR1 and CDR2 are SGDLS and YYNGEE. The V gene lost 3 bases and the J gene lost 4 bases, with 10 bases spanning the gap. The CDR3 has 13 amino acids. Here the CDR3 DNA reads TGTGCCAGCAGCGCGGCGGGGAGCACTGAAGCTTTCTTT. Its translation: CASSAAGSTEAFF.

The J gene is TRBJ1-2, the V gene TRBV12-5; TRBD1 might be the D (6 bases). Between the trimmed V and J ends, which lost 0 bases and 1 base, there was a span of 9 bases. The V gene's germline CDR1 is LGHNT and CDR2 FRNRAP. The CDR3 is 15 amino acids. Here the CDR3 DNA reads TGTGCTAGTGGTTTGGTGACAGGTATTAACTATGGCTACACCTTC. It specifies CASGLVTGINYGYTF.

The V call is TRBV9, the J call TRBJ2-3; 8 bases fit TRBD2. Germline lookup yields CDR1 SGDLS and CDR2 YYNGEE. Unmatched junction bases numbered 14, after V lost 0 bases and J lost 5 bases. This CDR3 is built from 18 residues. The CDR3 coding sequence is TGTGCCAGCAGCGTAGGTTTGGGGAGCGGGGGCCTCGTAGATACGCAGTATTTT. It is translated as CASSVGLGSGGLVDTQYF.

This sequence joins TRBV18 and TRBJ1-3; 7 bases line up with TRBD1. Per the germline V gene, CDR1 is KGHSH and CDR2 is LQKENI. The CDR3 has 18 amino acids. Trimming at V came to 3 bases and at J to 1 base, leaving 12 bases not matched to a gene. In DNA, the CDR3 is TGTGCCAGCTCACCGGCCCTTTCAGGGGGGAATTCTGGAAACACCATATATTTT. Protein product: CASSPALSGGNSGNTIYF.

The chain joins TRBV10-3 to TRBJ2-5; possibly TRBD2 for D (7 bases). The CDR3 is 13 amino acids. Trimming took off 7 bases at V and 7 bases at J, with 16 bases between the two ends. Germline V lookup: CDR1 ENHRY, CDR2 SYGVKD. CDR3 coding DNA: TGTGCCATCAATCCAGGGGAGGGGGGGACCCAGTACTTC. It yields the protein CAINPGEGGTQYF.

The rearrangement links TRBV6-5 to TRBJ1-2, with 7 nucleotides matching TRBD1. Germline V gene data show CDR1 as MNHEY and CDR2 as SVGAGI. The V segment lost 7 bases and the J segment 0 bases; nucleotides outside the gene matches: 8. The CDR3 is made up of 15 amino acids. This chain's CDR3 is CASMPTGLSNYGYTF. Written as DNA, the CDR3 is TGTGCCAGCATGCCGACAGGGCTTTCTAACTATGGCTACACCTTC.

The gene calls are TRBV5-1 and TRBJ1-2, with TRBD1 as a possible D gene (6 bases). This CDR3 has 13 residues. The V gene's germline CDR1 is SGHRS and CDR2 YFSETQ. Trimming removed 4 bases from V and 5 bases from J, with 12 bases in between. CDR3 sequence (DNA): TGCGCCAGCAGCCCCGGACAGAGTTATGGCTACACCTTC. This gives the protein CASSPGQSYGYTF.

The V and J genes are TRBV2 and TRBJ1-5, with D perhaps matching TRBD1 (5 bases). CDR1 and CDR2 (germline): SNHLY, FYNNEI. V lost 6 bases and J lost 4, with 13 bases in between. The CDR3 is made up of 14 amino acids. CDR3 sequence reads: CASRLTGSNQPQHF. CDR3 bases: TGTGCCAGCAGGCTCACAGGTTCAAATCAGCCCCAGCATTTT.

CDR3 in DNA: TGTGCCAGCAGCTTGGGCGGTTCAGGGTTCTATAATTCACCCCTCCACTTT. Protein sequence: CASSLGGSGFYNSPLHF. This chain links TRBV5-6 with TRBJ1-6, with a weak D call TRBD1 (5 bases). CDR3 length equals 17 residues. CDR1 and CDR2 (germline): SGHDT, YYEEEE. The V end was cut by 0 bases, the J end by 3 bases, with 13 bases between.

The chain carries TRBV9 and TRBJ2-1; TRBD1 agrees at 8 bases. Germline trimming cut 4 bases from V and 6 bases from J; bases unmatched to any gene: 3. Germline-derived CDR1 and CDR2 are SGDLS and YYNGEE. CDR3 length: 13 amino acids. The CDR3 bases are TGTGCCAGCAGCCGTACAGGGGGCAATGAGCAGTTCTTC. Amino acids: CASSRTGGNEQFF.

The chain is built from TRBV30 and TRBJ1-6, with unresolved D. The V gene's germline CDR1 is GTSNPN and CDR2 SVGIG (reference sequence). This CDR3 has 13 amino acids. V lost 1 base and J 7 bases, leaving 8 bases between the germline ends. The CDR3 DNA reads TGTGCCTGGAGTGGGCAGATAAATTCACCCCTCCACTTT. It yields the protein CAWSGQINSPLHF.

Concerning this clone: The identical CDR3 is also encoded by other nucleotide sequences in the sample. V usage is TRBV2 and J usage is TRBJ1-2; the match to TRBD1 covers 7 bases. In germline, CDR1 is SNHLY, CDR2 FYNNEI. The CDR3 spans 12 residues. Trimming took 4 bases from V and 5 from J; bases not matched to a gene: 1. CDR3: CASSGTGYGYTF. In DNA form, the CDR3 reads TGTGCCAGCAGTGGGACAGGATATGGCTACACCTTC.

The chain links TRBV19 to TRBJ1-1, with 9 bases lining up with TRBD1. The CDR3 is made up of 22 amino acids. Germline CDR1 LNHDA, CDR2 SQIVND (reference sequence). J was trimmed by 0 bases and V by 6 bases; bases with no gene match: 26. CDR3 nucleotide sequence: TGTGCCAGTAGATATGACCACCCACTAGGGACAGGGCGCCTTCGCATGAACACTGAAGCTTTCTTT. It is translated as CASRYDHPLGTGRLRMNTEAFF.

With respect to this clone: Other nucleotide sequences in the sample specify the same CDR3. The gene calls are TRBV28 and TRBJ2-6, with D possibly TRBD2 on 6 matching bases. CDR3 length: 15 amino acids. V gave up 3 bases and J gave up 1 base, with 7 bases separating them. CDR1 and CDR2 from the germline V gene are MDHEN and SYDVKM. This CDR3 reads CASSFRGSGANVLTF. DNA for the CDR3: TGTGCCAGCAGTTTTCGGGGGTCTGGGGCCAACGTCCTGACTTTC. The full variable domain, completed using reference TRBV28 and TRBJ2-6, is DVKVTQSSRYLVKRTGEKVFLECVQDMDHENMFWYRQDPGLGLRLIYFSYDVKMKEKGDIPEGYSVSREKKERFSLILESASTNQTSMYLCASSFRGSGANVLTFGAGSRLTVL.

The chain uses TRBV29-1 and TRBJ2-7; tentative D call: TRBD2 (6 bases). Germline CDR1 SQVTM, CDR2 ANQGSEA. Trimming pared 6 bases from V and 0 bases from J, leaving 18 bases between. There are 15 residues in the CDR3. This CDR3 reads CSVVFPGVPSYEQYF. CDR3 DNA sequence: TGCAGCGTGGTGTTCCCGGGGGTTCCCTCCTACGAGCAGTACTTC.

The gene calls are TRBV30 and TRBJ1-6; 8 nucleotides line up with TRBD1. CDR3 length: 18 amino acids. CDR1 is GTSNPN, CDR2 SVGIG, per germline (reference sequence). The V and J ends lost 1 base and 0 bases, in that order; junction bases with no gene match: 8. The DNA of the CDR3 is TGTGCCTGGAGTGAGACAGGGGAAAAGAGCTCCTATAATTCACCCCTCCACTTT. Encoded protein: CAWSETGEKSSYNSPLHF.

The chain has TRBV3-1 (or the pseudogene TRBV3-2) and TRBJ2-2; TRBD1 is a possible D gene (5 bases). Trimming stripped 0 bases from V and 6 bases from J, with 11 bases between. The CDR3 length is 15 residues. Germline-derived CDR1 and CDR2 are LGHDT and YNNKEL (reference sequence). The CDR3 reads CASSQDSWGPGELFF. The CDR3 DNA reads as TGTGCCAGCAGCCAAGATTCTTGGGGCCCCGGGGAGCTGTTTTTT.

The chain uses TRBV27 and TRBJ1-3, with a weak D call TRBD1 (5 bases). The CDR3 is 18 amino acids. Germline values: CDR1 MNHEY, CDR2 SMNVEV (reference sequence). Trimming removed 3 bases at V and 10 bases at J, with 28 bases between. In DNA form, the CDR3 reads TGTGCCAGCAGTTTCTATCCCCCGGGACTCACTGGGGCAGGGACCATATATTTT. It specifies CASSFYPPGLTGAGTIYF.

J is TRBJ1-1 and V is TRBV27; 7 bases map to TRBD1. The germline CDR1 and CDR2 sequences are MNHEY and SMNVEV (reference sequence). The CDR3 runs to 14 residues. After removal of 3 bases from V and 1 base from J, the junction contained 2 bases not matched to a gene. CDR3 sequence reads: CASSFTGANTEAFF. The CDR3 DNA is TGTGCCAGCAGTTTTACAGGGGCGAACACTGAAGCTTTCTTT.

The chain couples TRBV18 to TRBJ2-7; 7 bases fit TRBD1. After removal of 2 bases from V and 2 bases from J, the junction contained 3 bases not matched to a gene. CDR1 is KGHSH and CDR2 is LQKENI in the germline V gene. The CDR3 runs 14 residues. CDR3 sequence: CASSPITGAYEQYF. CDR3 in DNA: TGTGCCAGCTCACCAATCACAGGGGCCTACGAGCAGTACTTC.

V usage is TRBV7-9 and J usage is TRBJ1-2; the match to TRBD1 covers 8 bases. The CDR3 is 15 residues long. CDR1 is SEHNR, CDR2 FQNEAQ, per germline (reference sequence). The V gene end was trimmed by 5 bases and the J gene end by 5 bases; junction bases not matched to a gene: 10. The CDR3 sequence is CASSPTGGSTYGYTF. CDR3 bases: TGTGCCAGCAGCCCAACAGGGGGTTCAACTTATGGCTACACCTTC.

V usage is TRBV9 and J usage is TRBJ2-3, with D unresolved. The CDR3 runs 14 residues. Germline loops: CDR1 SGDLS, CDR2 YYNGEE. V lost 4 bases and J lost 6, with 15 bases in between. The CDR3 region is CASSSRQADDTQYF. DNA of the CDR3: TGTGCCAGCAGCTCCCGGCAGGCCGACGATACGCAGTATTTT.

The gene calls are TRBV7-3 and TRBJ2-2; perhaps TRBD2 as D (5 bases). CDR3 length equals 14 residues. Germline CDR1 SGHTA, CDR2 FQGTGA. The V gene lost 4 bases and the J gene lost 5 bases, with 11 bases spanning the gap. CDR3 region: CASSSGLGTGELFF. The CDR3 nucleotides are TGTGCCAGCAGCTCCGGACTGGGAACCGGGGAGCTGTTTTTT.